In this sample, the clone carrying this T cell receptor beta chain turned up a few times. Its antigen is currently unknown. Unique molecular identifiers were used to barcode this TCRbeta library. TCRdb reprocessed the PCR reads via MiXCR and lists one record per CDR3 protein. The table lists 600,000 to 800,000 distinct CDR3 sequences, about an eighth of them singletons, with 0.79% in the top ten. The data originate from a study of T-cell reconstitution after alpha-beta-depleted transplantation in children. General study points: At day 60, the high TCRbeta diversity found in some patients originated from recipient T cells and thymic progenitors that had survived. The origin of alpha-beta T cells about two months after transplant was reportedly several hundred expanded graft clones. Fresh T-cell production supplied most of the T-cell counts and diversity seen one year after transplant.

After removal of 4 bases from V and 4 bases from J, the junction contained 11 bases not matched to a gene. This CDR3 contains 16 residues. The V gene's germline CDR1 is SGHRS and CDR2 YFSETQ. This clonotype was sampled from a girl aged 2-9 years with congenital amegakaryocytic thrombocytopenia, due to receive a stem cell transplant. The gene calls are TRBV5-1 and TRBJ2-4; TRBD1 matches 7 bases. Source: PBMCs, taken before TCRalphabeta/CD19-depleted stem cell transplant. The CDR3 reads CASSAPTGTDKNIQYF. CDR3 coding DNA: TGCGCCAGCAGCGCCCCCACTGGGACAGATAAAAACATTCAGTACTTC.